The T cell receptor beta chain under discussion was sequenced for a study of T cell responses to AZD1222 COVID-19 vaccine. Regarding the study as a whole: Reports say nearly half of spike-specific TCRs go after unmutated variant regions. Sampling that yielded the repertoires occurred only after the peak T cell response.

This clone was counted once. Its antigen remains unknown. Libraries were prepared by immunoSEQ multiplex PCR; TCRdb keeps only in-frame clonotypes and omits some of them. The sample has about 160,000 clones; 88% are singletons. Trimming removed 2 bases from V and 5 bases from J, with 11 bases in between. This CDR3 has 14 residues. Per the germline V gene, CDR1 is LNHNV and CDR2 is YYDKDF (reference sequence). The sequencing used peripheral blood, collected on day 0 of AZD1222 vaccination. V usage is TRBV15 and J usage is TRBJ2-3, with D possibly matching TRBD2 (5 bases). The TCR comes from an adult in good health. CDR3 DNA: TGTGCCACCAGCAGATCCTCTAGCTTAGATACGCAGTATTTT. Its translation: CATSRSSSLDTQYF.